This TCR beta chain stems from a study of CD8+CD57+ T cells in acquired aplastic anemia (dated by TCRdb to 2016 to 2018). About the investigation overall: On average, sorted CD4+ and CD8+ cells yielded around 3.4 ug of extracted DNA, with a range of roughly 0.18 to 30 ug. CD8+CD57+ expansion was defined as frequency above the mean frequency observed in healthy subjects. The research as a whole found: Roughly 30 CD8+ CDR3 sequences were shared between patients and controls but appeared highly expressed in patients and within their immunodominant clones. No significant difference in CD8+ Simpson's diversity was found between patients and healthy controls (P=0.060).

Profiling of TCR beta VDJ combinations and CDR3 sequences used genomic DNA as the template. An Illumina HiSeq 2000 was used for TCR repertoire sequencing. As for the original processing: Repertoire assessment relied on Simpson's diversity index, CDR3 size and DJ length profiles, and TRBV/TRBJ rearrangement plots. The most abundant DNA sequence in the deep sequencing data was defined as the immunodominant clone. CDR3 amino acid sequences were checked for sharing between subjects and were compared against published repertoires and the VDJdb database. The public reads were reanalyzed by TCRdb: fastp trimming at Q25, MiXCR alignment, in-frame beta chains only. Rows merge per CDR3 protein into single entries with the most common DNA and genes. TCRdb's processing, not the authors', yielded these V and J calls. The sample profile shows 160,000 or so distinct CDR3 sequences; about half of them were found once. Together, the top ten hold under 3.5% of the sample.

Patients chosen for sequencing had shown expansion of CD8+CD57+ cells by flow cytometry. Severe acquired aplastic anemia was diagnosed in all patients according to International Study of Aplastic Anemia and Agranulocytosis and Camitta criteria. No therapy had been received by the patients at the time of blood sampling. The study deep-sequenced TCR repertoires of sorted CD4+ and CD8+ blood T cells from severe aplastic anemia patients and healthy subjects. Patients were enrolled under clinicaltrials.gov protocols 00001620, 01623167, 00001397, 00071045, 00081523 and 00961064 in the USA. Ficoll-Paque density gradient centrifugation was used to isolate peripheral blood mononuclear cells. Before DNA extraction, CD4+ and CD8+ T cells were sorted by FACS or by magnetic beads. V is trimmed back by 0 bases and J by 8 bases, and the junction contains 4 bases that no gene match accounts for. Sequences MGHDK (CDR1) and SYGVNS (CDR2) are obtained from the germline V gene. The CDR3 runs 15 amino acids, cysteine and phenylalanine included. The CDR3 DNA has 45 bases and is translated from base 1.

This clonotype was observed a handful of times. Which antigen it targets is not known. No quality values exist for individual bases; no much larger clone is one base distant. Sequencing was carried out using sorted CD4+, CD8+, or CD8+CD57+ T cells (not recorded which) from PBMCs. The source of this sequence is a human donor with aplastic anemia. In this chain, TRBV25-1 is recombined with TRBJ1-4; TRBD1 fits 9 bases in the junction. The CDR3 protein sequence reads: CASSEYGTGREKLFF. The nucleotide sequence is TGTGCCAGCAGTGAATATGGGACAGGGAGGGAAAAACTGTTTTTT. Full variable domain (CDR3 extended with the reference TRBV25-1 and TRBJ1-4 proteins): EADIYQTPRYLVIGTGKKITLECSQTMGHDKMYWYQQDPGMELHLIHYSYGVNSTEKGDLSSESTVSRIRTEHFPLTLESARPSHTSQYLCASSEYGTGREKLFFGSGTQLSVL.